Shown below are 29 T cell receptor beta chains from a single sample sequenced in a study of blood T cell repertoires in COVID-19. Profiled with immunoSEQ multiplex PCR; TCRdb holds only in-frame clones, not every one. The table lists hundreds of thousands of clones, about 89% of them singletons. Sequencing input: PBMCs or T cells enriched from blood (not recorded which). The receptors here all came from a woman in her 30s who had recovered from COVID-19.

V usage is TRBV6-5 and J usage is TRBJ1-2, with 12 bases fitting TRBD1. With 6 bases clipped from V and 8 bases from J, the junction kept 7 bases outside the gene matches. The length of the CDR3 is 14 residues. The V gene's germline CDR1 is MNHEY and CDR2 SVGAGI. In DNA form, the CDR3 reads TGTGCCAGCAGCTGGGGACAGGGGGCTCGGGGCTACACCTTC. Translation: CASSWGQGARGYTF.

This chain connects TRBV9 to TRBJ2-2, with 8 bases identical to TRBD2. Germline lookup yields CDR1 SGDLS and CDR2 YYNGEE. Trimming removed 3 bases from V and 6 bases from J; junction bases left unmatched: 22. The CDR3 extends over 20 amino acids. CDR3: CASSDPVGESAGGSSGELFF. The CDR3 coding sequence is TGTGCCAGCAGCGACCCCGTAGGAGAATCGGCGGGAGGATCCTCCGGGGAGCTGTTTTTT.

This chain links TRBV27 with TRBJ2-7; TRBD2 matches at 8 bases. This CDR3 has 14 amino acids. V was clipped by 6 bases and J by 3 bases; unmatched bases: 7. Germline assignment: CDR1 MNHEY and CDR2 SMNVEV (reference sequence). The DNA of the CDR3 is TGTGCCAGCAGCAGGACTAGCTCCATCTACGAGCAGTACTTC. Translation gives CASSRTSSIYEQYF.

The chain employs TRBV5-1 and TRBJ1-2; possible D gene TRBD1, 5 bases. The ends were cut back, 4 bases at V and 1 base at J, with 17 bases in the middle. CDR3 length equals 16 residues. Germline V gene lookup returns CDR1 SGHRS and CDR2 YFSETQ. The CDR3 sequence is CASSTHSYDSNYGYTF. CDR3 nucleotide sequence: TGCGCCAGCAGCACCCATTCCTACGACAGTAACTATGGCTACACCTTC.

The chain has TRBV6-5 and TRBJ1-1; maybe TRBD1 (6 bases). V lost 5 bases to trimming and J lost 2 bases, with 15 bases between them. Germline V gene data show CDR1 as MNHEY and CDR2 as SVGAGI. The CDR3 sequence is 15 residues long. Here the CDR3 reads CASSPREGGNTEAFF. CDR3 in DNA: TGTGCCAGCAGTCCCCGAGAAGGGGGAAACACTGAAGCTTTCTTT.

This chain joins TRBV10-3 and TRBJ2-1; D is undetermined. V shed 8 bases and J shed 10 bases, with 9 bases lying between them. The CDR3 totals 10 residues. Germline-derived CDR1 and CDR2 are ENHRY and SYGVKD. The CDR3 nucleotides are TGTGCCATCGGCTCCCAAGAGCAGTTCTTC. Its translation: CAIGSQEQFF.

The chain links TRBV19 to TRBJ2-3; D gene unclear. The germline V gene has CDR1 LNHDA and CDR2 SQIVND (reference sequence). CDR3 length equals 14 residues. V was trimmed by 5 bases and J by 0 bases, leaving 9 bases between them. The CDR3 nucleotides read TGTGCCAGTAGTGTCGGTGCTAGCACAGATACGCAGTATTTT. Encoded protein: CASSVGASTDTQYF.

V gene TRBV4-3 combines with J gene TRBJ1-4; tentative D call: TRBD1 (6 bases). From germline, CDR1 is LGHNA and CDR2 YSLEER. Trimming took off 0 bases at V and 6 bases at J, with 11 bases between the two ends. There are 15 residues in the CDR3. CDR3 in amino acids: CASSQEGTIDEKLFF. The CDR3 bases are TGCGCCAGCAGCCAAGAAGGGACAATCGATGAAAAACTGTTTTTT.

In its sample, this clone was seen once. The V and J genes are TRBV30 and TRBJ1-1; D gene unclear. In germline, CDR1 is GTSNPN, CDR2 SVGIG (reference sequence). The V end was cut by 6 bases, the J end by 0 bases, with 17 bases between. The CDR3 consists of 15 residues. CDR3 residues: CACVGRAPMNTEAFF. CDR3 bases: TGTGCCTGCGTGGGGAGGGCCCCCATGAACACTGAAGCTTTCTTT.

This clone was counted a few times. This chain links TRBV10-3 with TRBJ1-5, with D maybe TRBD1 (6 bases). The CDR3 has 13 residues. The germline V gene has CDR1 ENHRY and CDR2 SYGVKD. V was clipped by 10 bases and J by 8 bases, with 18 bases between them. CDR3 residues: CATQGDLGKPQHF. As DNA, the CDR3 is TGTGCCACACAGGGTGATCTCGGGAAGCCCCAGCATTTT.

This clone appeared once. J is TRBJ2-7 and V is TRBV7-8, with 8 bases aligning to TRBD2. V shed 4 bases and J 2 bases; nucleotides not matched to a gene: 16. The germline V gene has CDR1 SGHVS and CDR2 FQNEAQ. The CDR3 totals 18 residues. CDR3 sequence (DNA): TGTGCCAGCAGCTCGGGAGGACAGCGGTTCGGGGGGGCCTACGAGCAGTACTTC. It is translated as CASSSGGQRFGGAYEQYF. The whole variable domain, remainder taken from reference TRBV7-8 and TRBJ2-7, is GAGVSQSPRYKVAKRGQDVALRCDPISGHVSLFWYQQALGQGPEFLTYFQNEAQLDKSGLPSDRFFAERPEGSVSTLKIQRTQQEDSAVYLCASSSGGQRFGGAYEQYFGPGTRLTVT.

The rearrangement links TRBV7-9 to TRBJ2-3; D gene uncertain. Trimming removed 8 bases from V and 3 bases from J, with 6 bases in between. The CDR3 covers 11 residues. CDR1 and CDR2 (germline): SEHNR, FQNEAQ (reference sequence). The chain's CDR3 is CASGPTDTQYF. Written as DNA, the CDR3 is TGTGCCAGCGGCCCGACAGATACGCAGTATTTT. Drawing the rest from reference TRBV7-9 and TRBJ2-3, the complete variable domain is DTGVSQNPRHKITKRGQNVTFRCDPISEHNRLYWYRQTLGQGPEFLTYFQNEAQLEKSRLLSDRFSAERPKGSFSTLEIQRTEQGDSAMYLCASGPTDTQYFGPGTRLTVL.

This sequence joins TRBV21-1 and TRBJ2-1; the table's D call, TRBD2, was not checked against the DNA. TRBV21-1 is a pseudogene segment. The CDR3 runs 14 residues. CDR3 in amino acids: CAPAPALSYNEQFF. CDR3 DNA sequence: TGTGCCCCAGCGCCGGCGCTTTCCTACAATGAGCAGTTCTTC.

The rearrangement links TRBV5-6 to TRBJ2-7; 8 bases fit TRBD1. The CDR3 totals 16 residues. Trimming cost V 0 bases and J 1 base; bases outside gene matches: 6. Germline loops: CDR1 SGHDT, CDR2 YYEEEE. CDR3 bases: TGTGCCAGCAGCTTGGCGACCGGGACAGGATCCTACGAGCAGTACTTC. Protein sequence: CASSLATGTGSYEQYF.

The CDR3 region has the DNA TGTGCCTGGAGTGGAGCGGTTAGTAGTCAGCCCCAGCATTTT. Its translation is CAWSGAVSSQPQHF. The V call is TRBV30, the J call TRBJ1-5, with D unresolved. Germline V gene lookup returns CDR1 GTSNPN and CDR2 SVGIG (reference sequence). The CDR3 is 14 residues long. V lost 1 base to trimming and J lost 6 bases, with 13 bases between them.

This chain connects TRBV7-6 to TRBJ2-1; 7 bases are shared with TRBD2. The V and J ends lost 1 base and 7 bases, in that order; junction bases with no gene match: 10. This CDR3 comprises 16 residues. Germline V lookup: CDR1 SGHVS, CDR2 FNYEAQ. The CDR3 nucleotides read TGTGCCAGCAGCTTAGATTACGGAGGCGGGGGTAATGAGCAGTTCTTC. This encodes CASSLDYGGGGNEQFF.

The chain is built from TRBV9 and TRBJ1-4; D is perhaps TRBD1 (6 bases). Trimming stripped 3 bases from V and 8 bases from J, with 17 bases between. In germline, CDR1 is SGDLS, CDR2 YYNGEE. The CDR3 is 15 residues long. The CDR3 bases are TGTGCCAGCAGCGGACAAACAGGGTCCCGAGAAAAACTGTTTTTT. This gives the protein CASSGQTGSREKLFF. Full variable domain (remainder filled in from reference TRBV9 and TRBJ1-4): DSGVTQTPKHLITATGQRVTLRCSPRSGDLSVYWYQQSLDQGLQFLIQYYNGEERAKGNILERFSAQQFPDLHSELNLSSLELGDSALYFCASSGQTGSREKLFFGSGTQLSVL.

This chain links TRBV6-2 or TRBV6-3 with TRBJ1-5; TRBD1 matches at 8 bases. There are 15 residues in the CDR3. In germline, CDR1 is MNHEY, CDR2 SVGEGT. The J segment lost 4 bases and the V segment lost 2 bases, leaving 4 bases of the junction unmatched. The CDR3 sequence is CASSYNNRGNQPQHF. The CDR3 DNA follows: TGTGCCAGCAGTTACAATAACAGGGGGAATCAGCCCCAGCATTTT.

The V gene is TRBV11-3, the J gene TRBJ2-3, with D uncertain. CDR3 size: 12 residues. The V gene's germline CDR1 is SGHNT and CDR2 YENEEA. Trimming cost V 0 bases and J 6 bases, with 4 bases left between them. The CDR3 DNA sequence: TGTGCCAGCAGCTTAGATACTGATACGCAGTATTTT. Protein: CASSLDTDTQYF.

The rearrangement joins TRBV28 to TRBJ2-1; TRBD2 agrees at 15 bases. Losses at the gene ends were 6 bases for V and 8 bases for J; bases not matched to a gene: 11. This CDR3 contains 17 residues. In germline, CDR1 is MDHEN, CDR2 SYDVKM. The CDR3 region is CASSHGTGTSGRYEQFF. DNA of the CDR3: TGTGCCAGCAGCCACGGGACCGGGACTAGCGGGAGGTATGAGCAGTTCTTC. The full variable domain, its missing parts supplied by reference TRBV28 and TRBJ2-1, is DVKVTQSSRYLVKRTGEKVFLECVQDMDHENMFWYRQDPGLGLRLIYFSYDVKMKEKGDIPEGYSVSREKKERFSLILESASTNQTSMYLCASSHGTGTSGRYEQFFGPGTRLTVL.

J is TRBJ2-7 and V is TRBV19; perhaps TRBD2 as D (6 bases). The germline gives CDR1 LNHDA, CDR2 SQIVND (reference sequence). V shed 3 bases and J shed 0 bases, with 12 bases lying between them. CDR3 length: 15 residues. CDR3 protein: CASSMEGTSSYEQYF. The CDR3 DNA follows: TGTGCCAGTAGTATGGAAGGGACTTCCTCCTACGAGCAGTACTTC.

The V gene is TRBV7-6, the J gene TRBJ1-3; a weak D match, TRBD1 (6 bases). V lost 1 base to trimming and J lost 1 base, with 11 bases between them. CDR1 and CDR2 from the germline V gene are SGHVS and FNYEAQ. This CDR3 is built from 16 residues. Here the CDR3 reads CASSLVLGASGNTIYF. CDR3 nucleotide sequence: TGTGCCAGCAGCTTAGTTTTGGGGGCATCTGGAAACACCATATATTTT.

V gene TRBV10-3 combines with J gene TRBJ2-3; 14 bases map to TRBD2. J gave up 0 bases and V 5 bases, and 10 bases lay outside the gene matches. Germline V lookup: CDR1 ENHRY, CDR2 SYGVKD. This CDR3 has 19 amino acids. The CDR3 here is CAISSGLAGGGASTDTQYF. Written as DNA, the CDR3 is TGTGCCATCAGTTCAGGACTAGCGGGAGGAGGGGCTAGCACAGATACGCAGTATTTT.

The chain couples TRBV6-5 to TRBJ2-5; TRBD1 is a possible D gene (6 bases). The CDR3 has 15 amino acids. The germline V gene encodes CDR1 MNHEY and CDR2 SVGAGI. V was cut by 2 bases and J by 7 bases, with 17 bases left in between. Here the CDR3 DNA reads TGTGCCAGCAGTTACGAGGGACACCCACTGGTGACCCAGTACTTC. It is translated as CASSYEGHPLVTQYF.

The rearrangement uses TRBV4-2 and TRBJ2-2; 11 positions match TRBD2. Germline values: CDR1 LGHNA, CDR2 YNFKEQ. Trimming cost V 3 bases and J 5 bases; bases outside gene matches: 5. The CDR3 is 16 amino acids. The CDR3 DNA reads TGTGCCAGCAGCCAGGGACTAGCGGAAAAAACCGGGGAGCTGTTTTTT. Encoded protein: CASSQGLAEKTGELFF.

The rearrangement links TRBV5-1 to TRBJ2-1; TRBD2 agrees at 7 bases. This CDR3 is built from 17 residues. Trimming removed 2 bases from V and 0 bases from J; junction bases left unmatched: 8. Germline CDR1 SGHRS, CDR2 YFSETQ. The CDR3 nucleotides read TGCGCCAGCAGCTTCACGGCGCCTAGCGGCTCCTACAATGAGCAGTTCTTC. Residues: CASSFTAPSGSYNEQFF.

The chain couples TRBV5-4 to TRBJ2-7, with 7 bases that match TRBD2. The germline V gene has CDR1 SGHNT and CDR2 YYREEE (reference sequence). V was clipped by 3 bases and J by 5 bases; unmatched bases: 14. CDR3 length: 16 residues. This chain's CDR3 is CASSSSGGGMRHEQYF. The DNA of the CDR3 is TGTGCCAGCAGCTCCTCCGGCGGGGGTATGAGGCACGAGCAGTACTTC.

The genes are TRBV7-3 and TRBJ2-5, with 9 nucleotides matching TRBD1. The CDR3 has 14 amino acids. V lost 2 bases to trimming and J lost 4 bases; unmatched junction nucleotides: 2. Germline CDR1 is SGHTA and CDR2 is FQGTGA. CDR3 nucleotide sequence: TGTGCCAGCAGCTTAGCGGGACAGGGAGAGACCCAGTACTTC. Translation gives CASSLAGQGETQYF.

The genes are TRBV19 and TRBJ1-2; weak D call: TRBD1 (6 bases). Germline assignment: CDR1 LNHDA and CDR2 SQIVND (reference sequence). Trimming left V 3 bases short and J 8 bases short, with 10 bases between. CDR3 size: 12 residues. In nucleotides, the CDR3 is TGTGCCAGTAGTATCCTACAGGGAGGCTACACCTTC. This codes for CASSILQGGYTF.